Shown below are 15 T cell receptor beta chains from a single sample sequenced in a study of spatial heterogeneity in lung cancer (dated by TCRdb to the late 2010s). This specimen's time point label, per the study, means: blood at routine non-recurrence follow-up after resection. The library was generated by 5' RACE. Sequencing took place on a NextSeq 500. The raw public reads went through TCRdb reprocessing: fastp at Q25, MiXCR clone calling, in-frame beta chains kept. Every CDR3 protein is listed once, alongside the most common genes and DNA of its rows. The sample profile shows 50,000 or so distinct CDR3 sequences; roughly 10% of them were found once. The biggest ten clones account for more than 25% of the sample. The sequences come from PBMCs, collected at follow-up. Source of these receptors: a male donor with early-stage non-small cell lung cancer.

This clonotype has a handful of counts. V usage is TRBV20-1 and J usage is TRBJ2-3; D remains ambiguous. Germline values: CDR1 DFQATT, CDR2 SNEGSKA (reference sequence). The CDR3 runs to 13 residues. Deletions cut 0 bases from V and 2 bases from J, with 6 bases between. The DNA for the CDR3 is TGCAGTGCTAGAGATTTAGACACAGATACGCAGTATTTT. It translates to CSARDLDTDTQYF.

There are many counts of this clonotype. V usage is TRBV12-3 or TRBV12-4 and J usage is TRBJ2-5; a possible D gene is TRBD1 (6 bases). This CDR3 has 13 amino acids. V was clipped by 8 bases and J by 4 bases, with 14 bases between them. The CDR3 DNA reads as TGTGCCAGCTGCAAACAAGGGGGAGAGACCCAGTACTTC. It yields the protein CASCKQGGETQYF.

V gene TRBV7-2 combines with J gene TRBJ2-3; D remains unclear. The germline V and J ends were trimmed by 3 bases and 2 bases, with 9 bases remaining between them. This CDR3 is built from 14 residues. The germline V gene encodes CDR1 SGHTA and CDR2 FQGNSA. The CDR3 is CASSLGKITDTQYF. In DNA, the CDR3 is TGTGCCAGCAGCTTGGGCAAAATCACAGATACGCAGTATTTT.

This clonotype appeared many times. The chain has TRBV7-6 and TRBJ2-3; 12 bases map to TRBD2. The CDR3 length is 15 residues. V trimming: 5 bases; J trimming: 3 bases; junction bases outside the gene matches: 3. Germline CDR1 is SGHVS and CDR2 is FNYEAQ. The CDR3 DNA reads TGTGCCAGCAGCAGACTAGCGGGAGCTACAGATACGCAGTATTTT. Translated: CASSRLAGATDTQYF.

This clonotype has ten or more counts. The V call is TRBV10-3, the J call TRBJ2-3, with a possible D match to TRBD1 (6 bases). The CDR3 is 12 amino acids. Trimming left V 6 bases short and J 4 bases short, with 8 bases between. Germline V gives CDR1 ENHRY, CDR2 SYGVKD. The CDR3 region has the DNA TGTGCCATCAGGGGGGCCGCAGATACGCAGTATTTT. Residues: CAIRGAADTQYF.

This clonotype was counted many times. V and J are TRBV6-2 or TRBV6-3 and TRBJ2-5; TRBD2 agrees at 15 bases. V gave up 5 bases and J gave up 3 bases; unmatched junction bases: 13. The CDR3 totals 19 residues. Germline V gene data show CDR1 as MNHEY and CDR2 as SVGEGT. This CDR3 is CASSVIGTSGRRRKETQYF. The CDR3 nucleotides are TGTGCCAGCAGTGTGATCGGGACTAGCGGGAGGCGGCGAAAAGAGACCCAGTACTTC.

The sample holds many counts of this clonotype. The genes are TRBV12-5 and TRBJ1-1, with D possibly being TRBD1 (6 bases). Trimming removed 7 bases from V and 3 bases from J, with 15 bases in between. Germline lookup yields CDR1 LGHNT and CDR2 FRNRAP. The CDR3 has 14 amino acids. CDR3 sequence (DNA): TGTGCTAGTGCCGCGCCAGGGGACGACACTGAAGCTTTCTTT. This gives the protein CASAAPGDDTEAFF.

The rearrangement links TRBV5-1 to TRBJ1-3, with D maybe TRBD1 (5 bases). V dropped 2 bases and J dropped 0 bases, with 9 bases sitting between them. From germline, CDR1 is SGHRS and CDR2 YFSETQ. CDR3 length: 15 residues. The CDR3 is CASSLRGVSGNTIYF. CDR3 DNA sequence: TGCGCCAGCAGCTTAAGAGGGGTCTCTGGAAACACCATATATTTT.

Ten or more counts support this clonotype. The J gene is TRBJ2-1, the V gene TRBV10-2; no clear D. The ends were cut back, 3 bases at V and 10 bases at J, with 10 bases in the middle. The CDR3 spans 12 residues. Germline loops: CDR1 WSHSY, CDR2 SAAADI. Written as DNA, the CDR3 is TGCGCCAGCAGTGATCGGATACCCGAGCAGTTCTTC. Translating gives CASSDRIPEQFF.

The table lists this clonotype with many counts. The CDR3 region has the DNA TGTGCCAGTACCACTTCCGGGACGCCCCATGAAGCTTTCTTT. Amino acids: CASTTSGTPHEAFF. This chain joins TRBV19 and TRBJ1-1; possible D gene TRBD1, 5 bases. Trimming left V 7 bases short and J 7 bases short, with 19 bases between. Germline CDR1 is LNHDA and CDR2 is SQIVND (reference sequence). The CDR3 has 14 amino acids.

This clonotype was found a few times. J is TRBJ1-6 and V is TRBV20-1; D is ambiguous. The V and J ends lost 0 bases and 10 bases respectively, with 7 bases between them. This CDR3 comprises 12 residues. The germline gives CDR1 DFQATT, CDR2 SNEGSKA (reference sequence). The CDR3 region is CSARDGKSPLHF. DNA of the CDR3: TGCAGTGCTAGAGATGGGAAATCACCCCTCCACTTT.

In its sample, this clonotype was seen a few times. The chain carries TRBV6-5 and TRBJ2-7; D unresolved. Looked up from germline, CDR1 is MNHEY and CDR2 is SVGAGI. Trimming took 2 bases from V and 4 from J, leaving 12 bases between them. The CDR3 length is 14 residues. CDR3 residues: CASSYGVGFYEQYF. CDR3 in DNA: TGTGCCAGCAGTTACGGTGTAGGGTTTTACGAGCAGTACTTC.

V is TRBV7-9 and J is TRBJ2-5; D may be TRBD2 (7 bases). The CDR3 consists of 14 residues. CDR1 is SEHNR and CDR2 is FQNEAQ in the germline V gene (reference sequence). V lost 4 bases to trimming and J lost 2 bases, with 11 bases between them. The CDR3 sequence is CASSYGGTQETQYF. In DNA, the CDR3 is TGTGCCAGCAGCTACGGGGGGACACAAGAGACCCAGTACTTC.

This clonotype was counted at least ten times. The rearrangement uses TRBV28 and TRBJ2-1, with D perhaps given as TRBD1 or TRBD2 (6 bases each). V was pared by 3 bases and J by 7 bases, with 13 bases between. Germline V gives CDR1 MDHEN, CDR2 SYDVKM. CDR3 length: 14 amino acids. The CDR3 reads CASSLGGRGNEQFF. The CDR3 DNA reads as TGTGCCAGCAGTTTGGGGGGCCGCGGAAATGAGCAGTTCTTC.

This clonotype was seen repeatedly, ten times or more. The chain carries TRBV6-2 or TRBV6-3 and TRBJ2-4; unclear D gene. The CDR3 totals 12 residues. The V end lost 5 bases, the J end lost 8 bases, and 10 bases lay between the germline ends. Germline V gene data show CDR1 as MNHEY and CDR2 as SVGEGT. The CDR3 sequence is CASSPTEDIQYF. DNA of the CDR3: TGTGCCAGCAGTCCCACAGAGGACATTCAGTACTTC.